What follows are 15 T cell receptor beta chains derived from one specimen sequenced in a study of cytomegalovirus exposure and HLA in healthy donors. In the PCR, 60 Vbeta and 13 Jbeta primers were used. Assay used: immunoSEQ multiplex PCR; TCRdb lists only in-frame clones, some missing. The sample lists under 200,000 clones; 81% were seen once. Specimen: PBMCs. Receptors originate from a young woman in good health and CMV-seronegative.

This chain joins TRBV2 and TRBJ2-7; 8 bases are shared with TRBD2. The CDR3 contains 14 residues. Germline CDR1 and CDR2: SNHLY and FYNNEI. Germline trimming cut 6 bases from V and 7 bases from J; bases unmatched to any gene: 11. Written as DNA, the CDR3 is TGTGCCAGCAGGGATAGCGGGGCCTTTGGGGAGCAGTACTTC. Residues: CASRDSGAFGEQYF.

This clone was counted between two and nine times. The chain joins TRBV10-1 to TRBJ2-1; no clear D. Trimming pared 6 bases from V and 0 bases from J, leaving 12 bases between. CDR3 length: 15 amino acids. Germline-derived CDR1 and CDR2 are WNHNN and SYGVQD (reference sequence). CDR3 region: CASSSDSSSYNEQFF. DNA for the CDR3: TGCGCCAGCAGCTCCGACTCAAGCTCCTACAATGAGCAGTTCTTC.

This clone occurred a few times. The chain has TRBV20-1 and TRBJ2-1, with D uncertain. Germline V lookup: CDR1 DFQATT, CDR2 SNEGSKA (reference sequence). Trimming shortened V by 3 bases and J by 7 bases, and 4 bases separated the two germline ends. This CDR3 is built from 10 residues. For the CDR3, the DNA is TGCAGTGCTAGTAATAATGAGCAGTTCTTC. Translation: CSASNNEQFF.

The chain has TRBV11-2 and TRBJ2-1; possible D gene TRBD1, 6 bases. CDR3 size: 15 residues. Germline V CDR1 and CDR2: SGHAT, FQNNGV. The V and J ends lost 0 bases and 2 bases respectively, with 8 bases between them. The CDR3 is CASSLEAGAYNEQFF. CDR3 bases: TGTGCCAGCAGCTTAGAGGCAGGGGCCTACAATGAGCAGTTCTTC.

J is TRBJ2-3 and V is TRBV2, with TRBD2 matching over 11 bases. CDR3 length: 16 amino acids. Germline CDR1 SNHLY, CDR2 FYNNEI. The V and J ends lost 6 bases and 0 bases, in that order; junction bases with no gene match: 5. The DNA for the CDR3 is TGTGCCAGCAGGGCGGGGACTAGCGGTAGCACAGATACGCAGTATTTT. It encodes CASRAGTSGSTDTQYF.

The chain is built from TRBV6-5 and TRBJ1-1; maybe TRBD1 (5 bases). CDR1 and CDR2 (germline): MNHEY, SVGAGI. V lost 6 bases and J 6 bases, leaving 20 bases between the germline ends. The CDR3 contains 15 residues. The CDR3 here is CASRILQGGLAEAFF. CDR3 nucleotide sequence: TGTGCCAGCAGGATACTTCAGGGAGGCTTGGCTGAAGCTTTCTTT.

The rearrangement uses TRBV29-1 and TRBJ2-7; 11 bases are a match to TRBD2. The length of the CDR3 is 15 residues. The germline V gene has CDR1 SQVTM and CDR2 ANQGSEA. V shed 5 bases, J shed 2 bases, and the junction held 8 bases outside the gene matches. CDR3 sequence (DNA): TGCAGCGTTACCGGGACTAGCGGCTCGACCTACGAGCAGTACTTC. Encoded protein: CSVTGTSGSTYEQYF.

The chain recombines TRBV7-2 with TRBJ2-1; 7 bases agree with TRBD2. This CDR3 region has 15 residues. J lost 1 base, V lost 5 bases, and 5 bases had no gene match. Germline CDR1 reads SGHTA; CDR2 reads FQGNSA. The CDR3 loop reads CASSRGSGSYNEQFF. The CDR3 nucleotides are TGTGCCAGCAGCCGCGGGAGCGGATCCTACAATGAGCAGTTCTTC. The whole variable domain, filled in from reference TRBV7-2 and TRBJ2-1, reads GAGVSQSPSNKVTEKGKDVELRCDPISGHTALYWYRQSLGQGLEFLIYFQGNSAPDKSGLPSDRFSAERTGGSVSTLTIQRTQQEDSAVYLCASSRGSGSYNEQFFGPGTRLTVL.

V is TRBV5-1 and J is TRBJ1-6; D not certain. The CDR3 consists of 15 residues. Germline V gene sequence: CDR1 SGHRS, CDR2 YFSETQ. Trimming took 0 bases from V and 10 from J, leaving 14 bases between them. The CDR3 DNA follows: TGCGCCAGCAGCTTGGCGGGGATACTAAACTCACCCCTCCACTTT. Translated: CASSLAGILNSPLHF.

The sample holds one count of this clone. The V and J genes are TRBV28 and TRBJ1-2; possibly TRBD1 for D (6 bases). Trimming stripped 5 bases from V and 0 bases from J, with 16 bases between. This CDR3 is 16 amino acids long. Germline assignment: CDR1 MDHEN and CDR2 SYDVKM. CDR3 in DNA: TGTGCCAGCAGTATACAGGGTTTCCCAACTAACTATGGCTACACCTTC. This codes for CASSIQGFPTNYGYTF.

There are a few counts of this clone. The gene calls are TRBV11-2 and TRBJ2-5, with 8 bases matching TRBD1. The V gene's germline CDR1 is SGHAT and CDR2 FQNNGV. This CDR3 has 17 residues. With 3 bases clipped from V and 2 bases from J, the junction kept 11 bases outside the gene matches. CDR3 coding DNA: TGTGCCAGCAGCTTCCCCACGGACAGGGTGAATCAAGAGACCCAGTACTTC. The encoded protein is CASSFPTDRVNQETQYF.

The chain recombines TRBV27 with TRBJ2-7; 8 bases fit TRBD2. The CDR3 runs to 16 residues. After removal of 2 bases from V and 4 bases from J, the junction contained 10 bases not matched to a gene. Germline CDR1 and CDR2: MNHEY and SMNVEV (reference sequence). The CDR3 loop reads CASSLQQGLALYEQYF. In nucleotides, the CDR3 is TGTGCCAGCAGTTTACAGCAAGGACTAGCTTTGTACGAGCAGTACTTC.

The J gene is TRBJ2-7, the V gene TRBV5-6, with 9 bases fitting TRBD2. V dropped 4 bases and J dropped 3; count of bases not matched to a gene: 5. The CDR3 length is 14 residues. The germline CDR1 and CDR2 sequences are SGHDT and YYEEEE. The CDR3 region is CASSTSTSGYEQYF. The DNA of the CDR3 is TGTGCCAGCAGCACCTCGACTAGCGGCTACGAGCAGTACTTC.

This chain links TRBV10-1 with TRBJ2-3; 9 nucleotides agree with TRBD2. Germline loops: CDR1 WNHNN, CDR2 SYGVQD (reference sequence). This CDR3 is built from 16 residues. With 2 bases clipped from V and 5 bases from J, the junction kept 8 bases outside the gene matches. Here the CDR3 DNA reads TGCGCCAGCAGTGAGATGGCGGGAGGGCCAGTAGATACGCAGTATTTT. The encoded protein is CASSEMAGGPVDTQYF.

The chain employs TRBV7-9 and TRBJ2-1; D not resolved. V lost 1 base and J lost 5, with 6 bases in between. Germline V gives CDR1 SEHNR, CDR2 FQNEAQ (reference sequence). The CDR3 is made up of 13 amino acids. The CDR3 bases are TGTGCCAGCAGCTTAGGCCAGAACAATGAGCAGTTCTTC. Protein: CASSLGQNNEQFF.